Shown below are 26 T cell receptor beta chains from a single sample sequenced in a study of T cell responses to AZD1222 COVID-19 vaccine. TCRdb keeps only in-frame clones here, not all; method: immunoSEQ multiplex PCR. The repertoire holds about 130,000 clones, with 85% to 95% as singletons. This specimen consisted of peripheral blood, obtained 28 days after the second AZD1222 dose. The receptors come from an adult who received the AZD1222 COVID-19 vaccine.

This chain's CDR3 is CAWRAFIGEKLFF. The CDR3 DNA reads TGTGCCTGGAGGGCCTTTATAGGCGAAAAACTGTTTTTT. The rearrangement uses TRBV30 and TRBJ1-4; D is unresolved. There are 13 residues in the CDR3. V lost 3 bases and J lost 8, with 13 bases in between. CDR1 is GTSNPN, CDR2 SVGIG, per germline (reference sequence).

The chain links TRBV5-1 to TRBJ2-5; 9 bases are a match to TRBD1. Per germline, CDR1 SGHRS and CDR2 YFSETQ. V shed 0 bases, J shed 7 bases, and the junction held 10 bases outside the gene matches. The CDR3 length is 16 residues. This CDR3 is CASSLEARDREGTQYF. The DNA for the CDR3 is TGCGCCAGCAGCTTGGAGGCCCGGGACAGGGAGGGGACCCAGTACTTC.

V and J are TRBV5-4 and TRBJ1-2; D possibly corresponds to TRBD1 (6 bases). CDR3 length: 15 amino acids. V lost 10 bases and J lost 1, with 20 bases in between. CDR1 is SGHNT, CDR2 YYREEE, per germline (reference sequence). CDR3 DNA sequence: TGTGCCGCTATCCAATGGGGGGCCGGTAACTATGGCTACACCTTC. Protein: CAAIQWGAGNYGYTF.

The V and J genes are TRBV28 and TRBJ2-2, with 8 bases fitting TRBD1. J lost 3 bases, V lost 4 bases, and 10 bases had no gene match. Germline loops: CDR1 MDHEN, CDR2 SYDVKM. The CDR3 extends over 17 amino acids. CDR3 in amino acids: CASSSRLTGAYTGELFF. Here the CDR3 DNA reads TGTGCCAGCAGTTCCCGCTTGACAGGGGCTTACACCGGGGAGCTGTTTTTT.

This chain uses TRBV15 with TRBJ2-3; 7 bases are shared with TRBD2. The junction had 12 bases not matched to a gene; V was cut back by 3 bases and J by 0 bases. Germline-derived CDR1 and CDR2 are LNHNV and YYDKDF (reference sequence). The CDR3 covers 18 residues. CDR3 coding DNA: TGTGCCACCAGCAGGGAACTCGGCGGGGGTCTTAGCACAGATACGCAGTATTTT. Its protein is CATSRELGGGLSTDTQYF.

The V gene is TRBV27, the J gene TRBJ1-2; no clear D. With 5 bases removed from V and 4 bases from J, the gap between germline ends came to 14 bases. The CDR3 is 14 amino acids. Germline CDR1 and CDR2: MNHEY and SMNVEV (reference sequence). CDR3: CASSPIDTSYGYTF. The CDR3 DNA reads as TGTGCCAGCAGTCCCATCGACACTAGCTATGGCTACACCTTC.

The chain is built from TRBV4-2 and TRBJ2-7; 7 bases agree with TRBD2. Germline CDR1 LGHNA, CDR2 YNFKEQ. Losses at the gene ends were 4 bases for V and 6 bases for J; bases not matched to a gene: 12. The CDR3 totals 15 residues. CDR3 residues: CASSPQPGGIVEQYF. CDR3 nucleotide sequence: TGTGCCAGCAGCCCCCAACCCGGGGGGATTGTCGAGCAGTACTTC.

This clone was observed a single time. This chain connects TRBV20-1 to TRBJ2-1, with TRBD1 as a possible D gene (5 bases). The germline gives CDR1 DFQATT, CDR2 SNEGSKA (reference sequence). This CDR3 has 11 residues. Trimming removed 6 bases at V and 9 bases at J, with 12 bases between. The CDR3 DNA reads as TGCAGTGCGGGGCAAGTGGCTGAGCAGTTCTTC. Protein product: CSAGQVAEQFF.

CDR3 sequence (DNA): TGTGCCAGTAGTGCGGGTTCAGGGGGCTTCGGGGAGCTGTTTTTT. Amino acids: CASSAGSGGFGELFF. The V gene is TRBV19, the J gene TRBJ2-2, with 8 bases identical to TRBD1. The CDR3 covers 15 residues. Germline CDR1 is LNHDA and CDR2 is SQIVND (reference sequence). Trimming cost V 5 bases and J 7 bases; bases outside gene matches: 9.

The chain couples TRBV28 to TRBJ1-6, with a tentative D call TRBD1 (5 bases). CDR3 length equals 12 residues. V gave up 8 bases and J gave up 6 bases, with 8 bases separating them. CDR1 and CDR2 (germline): MDHEN, SYDVKM. CDR3 amino acids: CASVRGNSPLHF. The DNA for the CDR3 is TGTGCCAGCGTTAGGGGTAATTCACCCCTCCACTTT.

The chain carries TRBV7-8 and TRBJ1-5; no definite D call. V was shortened by 1 base and J by 0 bases, with 7 bases between the two germline ends. Germline CDR1 and CDR2: SGHVS and FQNEAQ. The CDR3 loop spans 15 amino acids. CDR3 in amino acids: CASSLGRSSNQPQHF. Here the CDR3 DNA reads TGTGCCAGCAGCTTAGGGCGATCTAGCAATCAGCCCCAGCATTTT.

The chain joins TRBV30 to TRBJ1-1; D is perhaps TRBD1 (6 bases). The ends were cut back, 2 bases at V and 6 bases at J, with 7 bases in the middle. Germline V gives CDR1 GTSNPN, CDR2 SVGIG (reference sequence). The CDR3 has 11 amino acids. The CDR3 DNA sequence: TGTGCCTGGAGTAGGGGGTCTGAAGCTTTCTTT. It codes for CAWSRGSEAFF.

This chain uses TRBV2 with TRBJ1-5; a possible D gene is TRBD1 (5 bases). The CDR3 has 15 amino acids. V lost 2 bases to trimming and J lost 4 bases, with 12 bases between them. The germline CDR1 and CDR2 sequences are SNHLY and FYNNEI. CDR3 amino acids: CASSEQGRGNQPQHF. DNA for the CDR3: TGTGCCAGCAGTGAACAGGGTCGGGGAAATCAGCCCCAGCATTTT.

The chain uses TRBV9 and TRBJ1-6; 9 positions agree with TRBD1. The V segment lost 0 bases and the J segment 9 bases; nucleotides outside the gene matches: 4. CDR3 length equals 15 residues. Germline V gene lookup returns CDR1 SGDLS and CDR2 YYNGEE. The CDR3 coding sequence is TGTGCCAGCAGCGTAGAAGGACAGGGGATTTCACCCCTCCACTTT. It specifies CASSVEGQGISPLHF.

The chain carries TRBV3-1 (or the pseudogene TRBV3-2) and TRBJ1-5; D gene uncertain. V dropped 5 bases and J dropped 4 bases, with 12 bases sitting between them. This CDR3 has 14 amino acids. Germline lookup yields CDR1 LGHDT and CDR2 YNNKEL (reference sequence). Written as DNA, the CDR3 is TGTGCCAGCAGCTTCCGGGTCCTTAATCAGCCCCAGCATTTT. Translating it yields CASSFRVLNQPQHF.

DNA for the CDR3: TGTGCCACCAGCAGAGACAGGATGAATTCACCCCTCCACTTT. Translated, it gives CATSRDRMNSPLHF. This chain links TRBV15 with TRBJ1-6, with D hard to call. Looked up from germline, CDR1 is LNHNV and CDR2 is YYDKDF (reference sequence). This CDR3 spans 14 amino acids. Between the trimmed V and J ends, which lost 0 bases and 7 bases, there was a span of 7 bases.

The genes are TRBV6-1 and TRBJ2-7; D is undetermined. V lost 3 bases and J 6 bases, leaving 6 bases between the germline ends. There are 11 residues in the CDR3. Germline-derived CDR1 and CDR2 are MNHNS and SASEGT. CDR3 nucleotide sequence: TGTGCCAGCAGTGAGTCGCGCGAGCAGTACTTC. The encoded protein is CASSESREQYF.

The V and J genes are TRBV2 and TRBJ1-1; D gene ambiguous. The CDR3 extends over 13 amino acids. Germline V lookup: CDR1 SNHLY, CDR2 FYNNEI. Trimming took 1 base from V and 4 from J, leaving 7 bases between them. The CDR3 loop reads CASSEGLLTEAFF. CDR3 DNA sequence: TGTGCCAGCAGTGAAGGCCTACTCACTGAAGCTTTCTTT.

The J gene is TRBJ1-5, the V gene TRBV5-1; TRBD1 aligns across 7 bases. J lost 3 bases, V lost 4 bases, and 7 bases had no gene match. This CDR3 region has 15 residues. Germline loops: CDR1 SGHRS, CDR2 YFSETQ. Written as DNA, the CDR3 is TGCGCCAGCAGCCCGGACGGGACAGTCAATCAGCCCCAGCATTTT. Its protein is CASSPDGTVNQPQHF.

With regard to this clone: The sample holds other DNA sequences that translate to the same CDR3. This chain connects TRBV6-5 to TRBJ1-1, with a tentative D call TRBD1 (5 bases). There are 14 residues in the CDR3. The V gene's germline CDR1 is MNHEY and CDR2 SVGAGI. Trimming took 3 bases from V and 1 from J, leaving 9 bases between them. The DNA for the CDR3 is TGTGCCAGCAGTTATTCAACAGGGAACACTGAAGCTTTCTTT. It encodes CASSYSTGNTEAFF.

The chain links TRBV10-3 to TRBJ2-3, with D possibly being TRBD2 (6 bases). Trimming left V 10 bases short and J 0 bases short, with 14 bases between. This CDR3 has 14 residues. Germline V gene sequence: CDR1 ENHRY, CDR2 SYGVKD. CDR3: CATKLAASTDTQYF. The CDR3 region has the DNA TGTGCCACGAAACTAGCAGCTAGCACAGATACGCAGTATTTT.

The rearrangement joins TRBV19 to TRBJ1-1; D not certain. This CDR3 spans 13 amino acids. Trimming removed 2 bases at V and 7 bases at J, with 11 bases between. Germline loops: CDR1 LNHDA, CDR2 SQIVND (reference sequence). In DNA form, the CDR3 reads TGTGCCAGTAGTATATACCCCGCAGTTGAAGCTTTCTTT. It encodes CASSIYPAVEAFF.

The gene calls are TRBV28 and TRBJ1-3, with D possibly TRBD1 on 5 matching bases. From germline, CDR1 is MDHEN and CDR2 SYDVKM. The V end was cut by 2 bases, the J end by 0 bases, with 8 bases between. There are 15 residues in the CDR3. In DNA form, the CDR3 reads TGTGCCAGCAGTTTACCAGGGTACTCTGGAAACACCATATATTTT. It codes for CASSLPGYSGNTIYF.

The V gene is TRBV12-3 or TRBV12-4, the J gene TRBJ2-5; D uncertain. The CDR3 covers 12 residues. V lost 2 bases to trimming and J lost 5 bases, with 6 bases between them. The CDR3 reads CASSLRVETQYF. The CDR3 coding sequence is TGTGCCAGCAGTTTACGGGTGGAGACCCAGTACTTC.

V gene TRBV6-6 combines with J gene TRBJ2-6; D is ambiguous. From germline, CDR1 is MNHNY and CDR2 SVGAGI (reference sequence). This CDR3 is built from 16 residues. Trimming removed 0 bases from V and 2 bases from J, with 8 bases in between. CDR3 loop: CASSYSGLAGANVLTF. The CDR3 coding sequence is TGTGCCAGCAGTTACTCAGGGCTGGCTGGGGCCAACGTCCTGACTTTC.

The chain couples TRBV19 to TRBJ1-4, with D uncertain. Germline V CDR1 and CDR2: LNHDA, SQIVND (reference sequence). V was trimmed by 6 bases and J by 6 bases, leaving 11 bases between them. The length of the CDR3 is 13 residues. The CDR3 protein is CASSRASDEKLFF. CDR3 bases: TGTGCCAGTAGCCGGGCCTCGGATGAAAAACTGTTTTTT.